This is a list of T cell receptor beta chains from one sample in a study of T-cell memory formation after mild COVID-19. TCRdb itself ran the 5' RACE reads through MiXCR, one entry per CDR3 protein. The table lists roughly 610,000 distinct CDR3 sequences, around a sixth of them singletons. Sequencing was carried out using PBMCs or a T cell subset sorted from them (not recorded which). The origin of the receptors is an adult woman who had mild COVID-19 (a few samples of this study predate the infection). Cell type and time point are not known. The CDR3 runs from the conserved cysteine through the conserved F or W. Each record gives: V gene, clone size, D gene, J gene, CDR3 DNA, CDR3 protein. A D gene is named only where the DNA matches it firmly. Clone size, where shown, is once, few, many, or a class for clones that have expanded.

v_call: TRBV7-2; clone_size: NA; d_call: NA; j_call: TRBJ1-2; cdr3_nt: TGTGCCAGCAGCCTCTCGGGGCAGGGTGTAAACTATGGCTACACCTTC; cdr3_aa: CASSLSGQGVNYGYTF
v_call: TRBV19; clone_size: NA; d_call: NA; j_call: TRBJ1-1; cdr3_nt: TGTGCCAGTAGTATTGGAGGGGCCGTTAACACTGAAGCTTTCTTT; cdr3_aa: CASSIGGAVNTEAFF
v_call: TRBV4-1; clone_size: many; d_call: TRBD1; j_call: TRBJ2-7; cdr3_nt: TGCGCCAGCAGCCAAGTTCCTGTAGGACAGGGACACTACGAGCAGTACTTC; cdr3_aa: CASSQVPVGQGHYEQYF
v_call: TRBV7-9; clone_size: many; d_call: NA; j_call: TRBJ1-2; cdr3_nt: TGTGCCAGCAGCTCCACAGGCCCTGGGATCTATGGCTACACCTTC; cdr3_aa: CASSSTGPGIYGYTF
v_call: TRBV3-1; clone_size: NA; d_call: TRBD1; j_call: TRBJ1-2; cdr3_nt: TGTGCCAGCAGCCTGGGACAGGGGAGGTCGGGGTATGGCTACACCTTC; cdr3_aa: CASSLGQGRSGYGYTF
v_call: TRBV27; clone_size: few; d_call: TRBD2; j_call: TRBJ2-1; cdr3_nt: TGTGCCAGTGCTAGCGGGAGGATCGTGAATGAGCAGTTCTTC; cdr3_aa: CASASGRIVNEQFF
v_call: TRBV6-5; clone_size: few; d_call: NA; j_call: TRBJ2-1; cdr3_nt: TGTGCCAGCAGTTATTATGGAGGGCACAATGAGCAGTTCTTC; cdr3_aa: CASSYYGGHNEQFF
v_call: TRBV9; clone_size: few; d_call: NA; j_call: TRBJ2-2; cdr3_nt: TGTGCCAGCAGCCCCCCCTCACGGGGTCACACCGGGGAGCTGTTTTTT; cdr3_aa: CASSPPSRGHTGELFF
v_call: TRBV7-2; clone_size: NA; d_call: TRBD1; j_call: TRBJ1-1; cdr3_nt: TGTGCCAGCAGCGCAGGACAGGGAACGAACACTGAAGCTTTCTTT; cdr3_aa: CASSAGQGTNTEAFF
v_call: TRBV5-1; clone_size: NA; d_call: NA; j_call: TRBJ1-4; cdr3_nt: TGCGCCAGCAGCTTGTCAAGGGCCGGGTCAGAAAAACTGTTTTTT; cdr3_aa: CASSLSRAGSEKLFF
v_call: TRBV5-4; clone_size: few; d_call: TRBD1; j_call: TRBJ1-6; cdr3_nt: TGTGCCAGCAGCCGGGTGGGACAGATTAATTCACCCCTCCACTTT; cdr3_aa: CASSRVGQINSPLHF
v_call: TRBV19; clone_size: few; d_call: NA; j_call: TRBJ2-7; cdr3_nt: TGTGCCAGTAGTGGCAACGGACAGACCAGCTCCTACGAGCAGTACTTC; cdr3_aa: CASSGNGQTSSYEQYF
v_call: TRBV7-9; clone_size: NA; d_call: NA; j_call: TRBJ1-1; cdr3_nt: TGTGCCAGCAGCTCACAGGGTACCACTGAAGCTTTCTTT; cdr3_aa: CASSSQGTTEAFF
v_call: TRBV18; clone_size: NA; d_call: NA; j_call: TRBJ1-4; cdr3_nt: TGTGCCAGCTCACCAAGGTCAACTAATGAAAAACTGTTTTTT; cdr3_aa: CASSPRSTNEKLFF
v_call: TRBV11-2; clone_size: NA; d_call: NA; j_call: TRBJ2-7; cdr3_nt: TGTGCCAGCAGCATGGACACTTATTACGAGCAGTACTTC; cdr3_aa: CASSMDTYYEQYF
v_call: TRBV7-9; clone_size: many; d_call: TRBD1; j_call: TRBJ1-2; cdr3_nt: TGTGCCAGCAGTTCCCCCCTGGACAGGGGATTAACTGATGGCTACACCTTC; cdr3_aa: CASSSPLDRGLTDGYTF
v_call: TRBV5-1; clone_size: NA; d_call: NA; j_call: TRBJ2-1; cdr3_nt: TGCGCCAGCAGCTTGCGGGAGACTCCCTACAATGAGCAGTTCTTC; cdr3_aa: CASSLRETPYNEQFF
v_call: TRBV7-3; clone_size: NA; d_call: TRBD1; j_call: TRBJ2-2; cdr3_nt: TGTGCCAGCAGCCCGGACAGGGGGCTGGTTACCGGGGAGCTGTTTTTT; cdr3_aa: CASSPDRGLVTGELFF
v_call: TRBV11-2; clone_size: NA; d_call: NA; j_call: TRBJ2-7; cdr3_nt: TGTGCCAGCAGCTTAGTCCTAGCGCCGACCTACGAGCAGTACTTC; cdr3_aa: CASSLVLAPTYEQYF
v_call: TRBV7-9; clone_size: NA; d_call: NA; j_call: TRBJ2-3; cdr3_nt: TGTGCCAGCAGCTTATTAATAAAGGCAGATACGCAGTATTTT; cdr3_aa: CASSLLIKADTQYF
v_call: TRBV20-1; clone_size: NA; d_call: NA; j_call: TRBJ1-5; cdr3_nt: TGCAGTGCTAGAGTCAAGACTCGGTGGCCTAGCAATCAGCCCCAGCATTTT; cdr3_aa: CSARVKTRWPSNQPQHF
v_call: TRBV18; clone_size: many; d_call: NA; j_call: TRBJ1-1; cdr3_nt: TGTGCCAGCTCACCTTTGGATAACACTGAAGCTTTCTTT; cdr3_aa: CASSPLDNTEAFF
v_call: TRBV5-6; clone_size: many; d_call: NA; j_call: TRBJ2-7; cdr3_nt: TGTGCCAGCAGCTTAGGTTTCAGCTACGAGCAGTACTTC; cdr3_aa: CASSLGFSYEQYF
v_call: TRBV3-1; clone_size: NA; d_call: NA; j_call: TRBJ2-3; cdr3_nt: TGTGCCAGCAGCCGACGACAGGGAGGGAGCACAGATACGCAGTATTTT; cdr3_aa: CASSRRQGGSTDTQYF
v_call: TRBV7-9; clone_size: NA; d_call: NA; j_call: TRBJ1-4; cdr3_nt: TGTGCCAGCAGCCGAGGGTTTGCAGGTGAAAAACTGTTTTTT; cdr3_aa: CASSRGFAGEKLFF
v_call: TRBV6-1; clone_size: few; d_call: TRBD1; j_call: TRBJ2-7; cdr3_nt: TGTGCCAGCAGCGAACCCCCACAGGGGGGCTACGAGCAGTACTTC; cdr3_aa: CASSEPPQGGYEQYF
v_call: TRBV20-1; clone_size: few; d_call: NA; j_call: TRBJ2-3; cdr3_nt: TGCAGTGCTATGGCGGGAACGGCTGGCACAGATACGCAGTATTTT; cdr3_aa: CSAMAGTAGTDTQYF
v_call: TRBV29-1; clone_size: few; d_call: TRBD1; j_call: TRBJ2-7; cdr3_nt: TGCAGCGCTGGGGCACAGGGGGCCGAGCAGTACTTC; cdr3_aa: CSAGAQGAEQYF
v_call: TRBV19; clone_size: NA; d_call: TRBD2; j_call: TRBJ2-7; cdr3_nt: TGTGCCAGTAGCGCAGCGGGACTAGCGCGCTACGAGCAGTACTTC; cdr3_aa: CASSAAGLARYEQYF
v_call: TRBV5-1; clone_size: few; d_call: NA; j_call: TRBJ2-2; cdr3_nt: TGCGCCAGCAGCCGGACACTTCTCACCGGGGAGCTGTTTTTT; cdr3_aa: CASSRTLLTGELFF
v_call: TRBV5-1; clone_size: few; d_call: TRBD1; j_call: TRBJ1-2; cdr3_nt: TGCGCCAGCAGCTTGGCCGGGACAGGGGGCAACTATGGCTACACCTTC; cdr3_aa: CASSLAGTGGNYGYTF
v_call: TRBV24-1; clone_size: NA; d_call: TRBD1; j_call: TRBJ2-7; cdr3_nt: TGTGCCACCAGTGATCCCCCCCGACAGGGCACCTACGAGCAGTACTTC; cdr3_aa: CATSDPPRQGTYEQYF
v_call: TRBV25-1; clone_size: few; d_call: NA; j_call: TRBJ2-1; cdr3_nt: TGTGCCAGCAGGGGGTTGGGGGCCTCTGGGAATGAGCAGTTCTTC; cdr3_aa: CASRGLGASGNEQFF
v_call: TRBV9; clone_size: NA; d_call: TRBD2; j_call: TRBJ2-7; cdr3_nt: TGTGCCAGCAGCAGGGGGCTAGCGGGAGCCTACGAGCAGTACTTC; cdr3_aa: CASSRGLAGAYEQYF
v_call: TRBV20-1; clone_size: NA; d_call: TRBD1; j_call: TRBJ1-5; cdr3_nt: TGCAGTGCGAATGACAGGGGGCTGGAGCCCCAGCATTTT; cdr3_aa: CSANDRGLEPQHF
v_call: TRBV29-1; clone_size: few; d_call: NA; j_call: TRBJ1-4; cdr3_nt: TGCAGCGTTGACCTCAAGAGTGAAAAACTGTTTTTT; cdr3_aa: CSVDLKSEKLFF
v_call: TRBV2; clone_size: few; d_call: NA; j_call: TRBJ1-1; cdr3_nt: TGTGCCAGCAGTGAAGTTCGGGGGAACACTGAAGCTTTCTTT; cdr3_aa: CASSEVRGNTEAFF
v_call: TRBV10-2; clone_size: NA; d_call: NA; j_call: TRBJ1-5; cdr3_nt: TGCGCCAGCAGGGATCTGCGCAATCAGCCCCAGCATTTT; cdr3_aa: CASRDLRNQPQHF
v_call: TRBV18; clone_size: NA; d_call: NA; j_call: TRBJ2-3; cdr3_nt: TGTGCCAGCTCAGGAGGACAGTCAGATACGCAGTATTTT; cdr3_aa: CASSGGQSDTQYF
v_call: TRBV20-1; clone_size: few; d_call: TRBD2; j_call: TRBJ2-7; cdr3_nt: TGCAGTGCTAGAGATCGGAGCGGGAGTTACGAGCAGTACTTC; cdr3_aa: CSARDRSGSYEQYF
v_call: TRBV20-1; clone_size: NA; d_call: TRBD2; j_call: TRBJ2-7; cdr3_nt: TGCAGTGCTGCGGAGACTAGCGGAACCTACGAGCAGTACTTC; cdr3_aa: CSAAETSGTYEQYF
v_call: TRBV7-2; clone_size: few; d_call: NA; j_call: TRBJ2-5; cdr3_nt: TGTGCCAGCAGCCCTAGACAGATAGCGGCGGAGACCCAGTACTTC; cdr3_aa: CASSPRQIAAETQYF
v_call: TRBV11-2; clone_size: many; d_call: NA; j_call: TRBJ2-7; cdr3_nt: TGTGCCAGCAGCCTGGGGCTGGCTAGCCCTCTGGAGCAGTACTTC; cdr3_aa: CASSLGLASPLEQYF
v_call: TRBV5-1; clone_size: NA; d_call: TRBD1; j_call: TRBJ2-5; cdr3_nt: TGCGCCAGCTCCTACGAGGGACAGTTTATTACTCAAGAGACCCAGTACTTC; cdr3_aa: CASSYEGQFITQETQYF
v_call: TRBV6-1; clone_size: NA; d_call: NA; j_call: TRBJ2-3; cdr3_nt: TGTGCCATCGACCTACAGGAAAGCACAGATACGCAGTATTTT; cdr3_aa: CAIDLQESTDTQYF
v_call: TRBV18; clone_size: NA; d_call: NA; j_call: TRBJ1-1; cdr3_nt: TGTGCCAGCTCATCCGTCGGGGGCTTGGGCACTGAAGCTTTCTTT; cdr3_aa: CASSSVGGLGTEAFF
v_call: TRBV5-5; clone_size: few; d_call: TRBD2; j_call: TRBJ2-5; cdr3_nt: TGTGCCAGCAGCTATGGTAGCGGGACCCGTGGAGAGACCCAGTACTTC; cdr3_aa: CASSYGSGTRGETQYF
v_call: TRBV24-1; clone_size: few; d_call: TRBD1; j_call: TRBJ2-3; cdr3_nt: TGTGCCACCAGTGTAGGGTCAGGGGGCCCAGATACGCAGTATTTT; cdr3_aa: CATSVGSGGPDTQYF
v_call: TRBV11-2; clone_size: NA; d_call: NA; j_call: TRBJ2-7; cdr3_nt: TGTGCCAGCAGCTTAGGTTTGGGGCCCTCCTACGAGCAGTACTTC; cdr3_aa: CASSLGLGPSYEQYF